This entry is about one TCR beta chain. This clone appeared a few times. This receptor's antigen is unknown. No much larger clone is present one base from it, and per-base qualities are unavailable. The data belong to a study of neoadjuvant anti-PD-1 for oral cavity cancer (dated by TCRdb to the early 2020s). Study-wide context: Patients mostly received three to four biweekly doses of nivolumab at 3 mg/kg before curative-intent surgical resection. Under RECIST 1.1, a patient counted as a responder if showing complete response, partial response or stable disease, and as a non-responder if showing progression. A roughly 30% response rate was observed in the parent correlative cohort, in which over nine patients were included. For patients who did not progress, a fourth nivolumab dose was given around day 43, followed by definitive surgical resection on days 50-56. The paper's findings and limits, for the study overall: TCR analyses included only a few patients per response group, and the authors called for larger cohorts for validation. Greater tumor shrinkage was correlated with larger post-treatment sizes of preexisting intratumoral clones, suggesting that expansion of preexisting clones contributed to response. Higher pretreatment blood Treg/Th17 ratios correlated with both higher pretreatment blood TCRbeta clonality and lower post-treatment tumor TCRbeta clonality.

Survey sequencing of tumors used two replicates per sample, and the tumor libraries mostly started from 4.5 to 6 ug of input genomic DNA. TCRbeta libraries were prepared with the immunoSEQ hsTCRbeta kit according to the manufacturer's instructions. The finished libraries were brought together in one pool at 2.5 to 3 nM, which was then read using an Illumina NovaSeq 6000 S4 flow cell. For the original study's pipeline: The immunoSEQ Analyzer was used for raw data preprocessing and quality control. The analysis was restricted to productive rearrangements, with each unique CDR3 amino acid sequence defining a clonotype. Using the R package tcR, the researchers computed the Gini-Simpson index as their estimate of repertoire clonality. Student's t test was used to compare Gini indices, and Pearson correlation was used to assess associations with tumor size change. The table comes from immuneACCESS by way of TCRdb, which keeps in-frame sequences with V and J called. Part of the clones is missing from these tables; in studies checked, under half for an unresolved V gene and the rest for unknown reasons. V and J calls plus clone size are reproduced from that table; the DNA served to infer D and trimming. In this sample the table shows approximately 23,000 clones, under 55% of which occur a single time. Roughly 37% of the sample goes to the ten largest clones.

Taken from cysteine to phenylalanine, the CDR3 has 16 residues. Only the CDR3 region is kept as DNA, spanning 48 bases read in frame from base 1. CDR1 and CDR2 are read off the germline V gene (reference sequence) as SGHNT and YYREEE. Relative to germline, V is missing 1 base and J is missing 4 bases, with 10 bases of the junction outside any gene match. Sample time point, as interpreted from the label and publication: after neoadjuvant nivolumab, at surgical resection. Patients were newly diagnosed with stage II-IVA oral cavity squamous cell carcinoma and had received no prior systemic or radiation treatment. The cohort was made up of patients with locally advanced, HPV-negative oral cavity squamous cell carcinoma. Samples were obtained from a longitudinal correlative study of a single-arm phase II trial of neoadjuvant nivolumab in oral cavity squamous cell carcinoma. Subject-matched pre- and post-treatment PBMCs and tumors from three responders and three non-responders underwent genomic DNA-based TCRbeta sequencing. Genomic DNA was isolated from tumor tissue using the Maxwell RSC DNA from Tissue kit.

The sample consisted of tumor tissue, taken after nivolumab (anti-PD-1) treatment. Recombination linked TRBV5-4 to TRBJ2-5; TRBD2 agrees with 7 junctional bases. This TCR was sampled from a person aged 40 to 85 with oral cavity squamous cell carcinoma. CDR3 loop: CASSLNSGGGTETQYF. DNA sequence: TGTGCCAGCAGCTTGAATTCTGGCGGGGGTACAGAGACCCAGTACTTC. Joined to the reference TRBV5-4 and TRBJ2-5 proteins, this CDR3 gives the full variable domain: ETGVTQSPTHLIKTRGQQVTLRCSSQSGHNTVSWYQQALGQGPQFIFQYYREEENGRGNFPPRFSGLQFPNYSSELNVNALELDDSALYLCASSLNSGGGTETQYFGPGTRLLVL.